The 9 T cell receptor beta chains below were found in one sample sequenced in a study of regulatory T cells in long-lasting Graves disease (dated by TCRdb to the early 2020s). What the time point label conveys for this sample: newly diagnosed GD, antithyroid drugs for less than 3 months. RNA was extracted from PBMCs in TRIzol for both TCR sequencing and RNA sequencing. The library was obtained by multiplex PCR. Sequencing took place on an Illumina HiSeq 4000. TCR beta libraries were built with iRepertoire HTBI primers and Arm-PCR amplification of CDR3 regions. The public sequencing data were trimmed at Q25 with fastp and processed into clonotypes with MiXCR by TCRdb, which kept only in-frame beta chains. Entries that share a CDR3 protein sequence are merged under the most common genes and DNA. Recorded for this sample are approximately 310,000 distinct CDR3 sequences; under 20% of them occurred a single time. The biggest ten clones account for about 36% of the sample.

Sequencing used peripheral blood mononuclear cells (PBMCs), obtained at new diagnosis, from a patient treated with antithyroid drugs. These receptors all come from a female donor with Graves disease.

This clonotype was recorded a few times. The V call is TRBV19, the J call TRBJ2-5, with 7 bases lining up with TRBD2. The J segment lost 2 bases and the V segment lost 7 bases, leaving 7 bases of the junction unmatched. Germline V lookup: CDR1 LNHDA, CDR2 SQIVND (reference sequence). The CDR3 is 14 residues long. CDR3 amino acids: CASNTSGVQETQYF. CDR3 DNA: TGTGCCAGTAATACGAGCGGGGTACAAGAGACCCAGTACTTC.

This clonotype turned up a few times. This chain uses TRBV28 with TRBJ2-5, with D unresolved. Trimming took off 10 bases at V and 1 base at J, with 13 bases between the two ends. The germline CDR1 and CDR2 sequences are MDHEN and SYDVKM. This CDR3 is built from 13 residues. CDR3 amino acids: CATSRAVQETQYF. The CDR3 nucleotides are TGTGCCACCTCGCGCGCGGTCCAAGAGACCCAGTACTTC.

This clonotype was picked up a small number of times. The chain recombines TRBV3-1 with TRBJ2-4, with D possibly TRBD1 on 5 matching bases. V lost 2 bases and J 8 bases, leaving 16 bases between the germline ends. Germline assignment: CDR1 LGHDT and CDR2 YNNKEL (reference sequence). This CDR3 contains 15 residues. In DNA, the CDR3 is TGTGCCAGCAGCCAACTGTGGGGCGGTGGGGACATTCAGTACTTC. It encodes CASSQLWGGGDIQYF. Full variable domain (remainder filled in from reference TRBV3-1 and TRBJ2-4): DTAVSQTPKYLVTQMGNDKSIKCEQNLGHDTMYWYKQDSKKFLKIMFSYNNKELIINETVPNRFSPKSPDKAHLNLHINSLELGDSAVYFCASSQLWGGGDIQYFGAGTRLSVL.

This clonotype showed up many times. The V call is TRBV2, the J call TRBJ2-1, with 14 bases aligning to TRBD2. Germline CDR1 and CDR2: SNHLY and FYNNEI. V lost 5 bases, J lost 9 bases, and 6 bases stayed unmatched. This CDR3 has 15 residues. The CDR3 DNA reads as TGTGCCAGCAGTTCCGGGACTAGCGGGAGAGGTGAGCAGTTCTTC. It is translated as CASSSGTSGRGEQFF.

This clonotype was seen at least ten times. The V call is TRBV27, the J call TRBJ2-3, with D perhaps matching TRBD2 (5 bases). The V end lost 7 bases, the J end lost 6 bases, and 14 bases lay between the germline ends. The CDR3 length is 13 residues. Looked up from germline, CDR1 is MNHEY and CDR2 is SMNVEV (reference sequence). The CDR3 reads CASITPRGDTQYF. The CDR3 region has the DNA TGTGCCAGCATCACTCCGCGAGGGGATACGCAGTATTTT.

This clonotype was counted at least ten times. The V and J genes are TRBV12-3 or TRBV12-4 and TRBJ2-1, with D possibly being TRBD1 (5 bases). This CDR3 is built from 16 residues. V lost 2 bases and J lost 0, with 11 bases in between. The CDR3 spells CASSLRGVSSYNEQFF. In DNA, the CDR3 is TGTGCCAGCAGTTTAAGGGGCGTAAGCTCCTACAATGAGCAGTTCTTC.

J is TRBJ1-1 and V is TRBV4-1; 8 bases map to TRBD1. Germline V gives CDR1 MGHRA, CDR2 YSYEKL. V dropped 3 bases and J dropped 1; count of bases not matched to a gene: 4. This CDR3 comprises 15 residues. The CDR3 region has the DNA TGCGCCAGCAGCCAGGAAGGGACAGGGAACACTGAAGCTTTCTTT. Translation: CASSQEGTGNTEAFF.

This clonotype was picked up many times. The V and J genes are TRBV4-2 and TRBJ2-3, with D tentatively TRBD2 (6 bases). This CDR3 spans 16 amino acids. Per the germline V gene, CDR1 is LGHNA and CDR2 is YNFKEQ. Trimming left V 1 base short and J 4 bases short, with 15 bases between. In DNA, the CDR3 is TGTGCCAGCAGCCAAGCCGGAACGGGAGTATCAGATACGCAGTATTTT. Its protein is CASSQAGTGVSDTQYF.

This clonotype was counted at least ten times. The chain has TRBV6-1 and TRBJ2-5; 8 nucleotides agree with TRBD2. Germline V gives CDR1 MNHNS, CDR2 SASEGT. This CDR3 spans 16 amino acids. The junction had 12 bases not matched to a gene; V was cut back by 4 bases and J by 5 bases. The CDR3, as DNA: TGTGCCAGCAGTGTTTACCAGCGGGAGTTGGGTGAGACCCAGTACTTC. Its protein is CASSVYQRELGETQYF.